This T cell receptor beta chain came from a study of blood T cell repertoires in COVID-19. On the study more broadly: PBMCs, B-cell-depleted T cells, or T cells provided the cDNA or gDNA that made up the material.

This clone was detected only once. This CDR3 has 13 residues. The germline CDR1 and CDR2 sequences are MNHEY and SMNVEV (reference sequence). The V end lost 5 bases, the J end lost 0 bases, and 8 bases lay between the germline ends. Assay: immunoSEQ multiplex PCR; the TCRdb copy retains only in-frame clones and omits some. The table includes around 300,000 clones, over 70% detected once. The sample was PBMCs or T cells enriched from blood (not recorded which). The source of this sequence is a man aged 25-40 years who had recovered from COVID-19. The genes are TRBV27 and TRBJ2-7; D is perhaps TRBD1 (6 bases). This CDR3 reads CASSTGPSYEQYF. The CDR3 nucleotides read TGTGCCAGCAGTACAGGGCCCTCCTACGAGCAGTACTTC.